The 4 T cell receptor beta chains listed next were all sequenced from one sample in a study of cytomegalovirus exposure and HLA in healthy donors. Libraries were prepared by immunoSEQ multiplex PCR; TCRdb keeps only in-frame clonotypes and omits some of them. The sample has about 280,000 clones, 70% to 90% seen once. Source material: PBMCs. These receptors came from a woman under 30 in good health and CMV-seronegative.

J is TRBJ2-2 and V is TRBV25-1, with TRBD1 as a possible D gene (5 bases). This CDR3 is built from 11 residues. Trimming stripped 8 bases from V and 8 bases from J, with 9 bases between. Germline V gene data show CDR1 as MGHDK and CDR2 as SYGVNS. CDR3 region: CASLGLGELFF. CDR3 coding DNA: TGTGCCAGCCTGGGGCTGGGGGAGCTGTTTTTT. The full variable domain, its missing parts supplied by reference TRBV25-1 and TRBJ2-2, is EADIYQTPRYLVIGTGKKITLECSQTMGHDKMYWYQQDPGMELHLIHYSYGVNSTEKGDLSSESTVSRIRTEHFPLTLESARPSHTSQYLCASLGLGELFFGEGSRLTVL.

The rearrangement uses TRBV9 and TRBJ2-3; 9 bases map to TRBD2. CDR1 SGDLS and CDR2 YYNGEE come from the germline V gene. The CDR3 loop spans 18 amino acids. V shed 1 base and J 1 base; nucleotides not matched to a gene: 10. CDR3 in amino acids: CASSVSSGNLRRTDTQYF. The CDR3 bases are TGTGCCAGCAGCGTATCTAGCGGGAACCTTCGCCGCACAGATACGCAGTATTTT.

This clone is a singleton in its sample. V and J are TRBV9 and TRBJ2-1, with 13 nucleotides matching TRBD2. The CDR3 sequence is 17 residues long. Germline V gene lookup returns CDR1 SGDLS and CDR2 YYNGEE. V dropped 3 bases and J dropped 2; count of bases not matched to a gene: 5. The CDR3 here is CASSDPGLAGAYNEQFF. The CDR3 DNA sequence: TGTGCCAGCAGCGACCCTGGACTAGCGGGAGCCTACAATGAGCAGTTCTTC.

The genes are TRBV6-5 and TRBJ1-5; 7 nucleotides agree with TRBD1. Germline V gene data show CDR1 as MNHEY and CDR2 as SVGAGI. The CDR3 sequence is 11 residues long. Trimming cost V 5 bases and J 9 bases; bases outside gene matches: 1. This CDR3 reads CASSPGGPQHF. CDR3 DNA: TGTGCCAGCAGTCCAGGGGGGCCCCAGCATTTT.